The T cell receptor beta chain under discussion was sequenced for a study of blood T cell repertoires in COVID-19 (dated by TCRdb to about 2020). Background for the entire study: Collaborator samples came from the United States, Italy and Spain and covered acute and convalescent phases of COVID-19. The material from the prospective study consisted of cDNA or gDNA derived from T cells, B-cell-depleted T cells, or PBMCs. The dataset comprised deeply sampled blood TCRbeta repertoires from subjects exposed to, actively infected with, or recovered from COVID-19. The repertoires were released in a freely available public database meant as a resource for research on the immune response to SARS-CoV-2. Samples came from the ongoing ImmuneRACE study (first 160 participants) plus 1,254 subjects from 6 global collaborators. Nearly every sample came with metadata listing a de-identified subject ID, COVID-19 status, age in years and sex. Where available, HLA class I and class II types were obtained from metadata supplied by the sample provider rather than from assay-based typing.

What the authors observed across the whole study: Clinical and demographic metadata were provided uncurated, with the amount varying by source and participant.

The immunoSEQ Assay, a bias-controlled multiplex PCR, was used to amplify TCRbeta CDR3 regions from genomic DNA. The authors' analysis ran thus. Within the assay, amplification of reference gene primers was used to estimate how many nucleated cells each sample contained. To quantify the absolute abundance of each unique TCRbeta CDR3 rearrangement, sequence reads were collapsed and filtered. For each sample, productive Simpson clonality was calculated as the square root of Simpson's diversity index across productive rearrangements. TCRdb carries this immuneACCESS record with in-frame sequences only. Its versions omit some clonotypes, under half of them owing to an unresolved V gene in the studies checked, with the rest unexplained. For V, J and clone size, that table is used; D and trimming come from the DNA. This sample holds over 150,000 clones; roughly 85% were observed only once. The top ten clones comprise over 9.5% of the sample.

A word on this clone: This receptor's antigen is unknown. Qualities for individual bases were not recorded, and no much larger clone is one base off.

Each collaborating institution followed its own protocols to collect whole blood in K2EDTA tubes. For TCRbeta analysis, collaborators shipped samples as frozen whole blood, isolated PBMCs, or DNA extracted from either of those sample types. Based on the germline V gene (reference sequence), the CDR1 and CDR2 sequences are PRHDT and FYEKMQ. Trimming removed 2 bases from V and 6 bases from J; the gene matches leave 10 bases unexplained. Taken from cysteine to phenylalanine, the CDR3 has 16 residues. Only the CDR3 portion is preserved as DNA: 48 bases, with reading frame beginning at the first base. Specimen: peripheral blood. The chain was built from TRBV13 and TRBJ2-3, and 8 bases in between align with TRBD2. This TCR was sampled from a woman over 75 with active or convalescent COVID-19. This receptor has the CDR3 CASSLSSGRKSDTQYF. At the DNA level, the sequence is TGTGCCAGCAGCTTATCCAGCGGGAGAAAATCGGATACGCAGTATTTT.